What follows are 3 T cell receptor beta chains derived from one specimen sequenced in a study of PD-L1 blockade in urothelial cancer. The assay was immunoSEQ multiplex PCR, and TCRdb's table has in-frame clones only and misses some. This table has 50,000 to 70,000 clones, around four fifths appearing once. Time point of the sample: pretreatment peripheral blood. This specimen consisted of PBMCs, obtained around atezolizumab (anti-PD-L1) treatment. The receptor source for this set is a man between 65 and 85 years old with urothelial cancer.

The CDR3 DNA sequence: TGTGCCAGCAGCGCGACTTCTTCCGGGACAAGTGTAAACTATGGCTACACCTTC. This encodes CASSATSSGTSVNYGYTF. This chain connects TRBV9 to TRBJ1-2; maybe TRBD1 (6 bases). Trimming stripped 3 bases from V and 2 bases from J, with 23 bases between. The length of the CDR3 is 18 residues. Germline-derived CDR1 and CDR2 are SGDLS and YYNGEE.

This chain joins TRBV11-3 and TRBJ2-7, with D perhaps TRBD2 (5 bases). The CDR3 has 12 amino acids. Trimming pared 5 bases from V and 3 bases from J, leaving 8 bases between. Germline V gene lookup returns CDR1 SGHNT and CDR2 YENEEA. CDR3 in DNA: TGTGCCAGCAGCCGACTACACTACGAGCAGTACTTC. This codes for CASSRLHYEQYF.

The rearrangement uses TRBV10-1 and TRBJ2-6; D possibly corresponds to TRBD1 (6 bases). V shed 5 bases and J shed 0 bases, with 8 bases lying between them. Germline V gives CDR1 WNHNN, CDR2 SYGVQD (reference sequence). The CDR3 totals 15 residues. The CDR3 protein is CASSTGSSGANVLTF. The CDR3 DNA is TGCGCCAGCAGTACAGGGTCCTCTGGGGCCAACGTCCTGACTTTC.